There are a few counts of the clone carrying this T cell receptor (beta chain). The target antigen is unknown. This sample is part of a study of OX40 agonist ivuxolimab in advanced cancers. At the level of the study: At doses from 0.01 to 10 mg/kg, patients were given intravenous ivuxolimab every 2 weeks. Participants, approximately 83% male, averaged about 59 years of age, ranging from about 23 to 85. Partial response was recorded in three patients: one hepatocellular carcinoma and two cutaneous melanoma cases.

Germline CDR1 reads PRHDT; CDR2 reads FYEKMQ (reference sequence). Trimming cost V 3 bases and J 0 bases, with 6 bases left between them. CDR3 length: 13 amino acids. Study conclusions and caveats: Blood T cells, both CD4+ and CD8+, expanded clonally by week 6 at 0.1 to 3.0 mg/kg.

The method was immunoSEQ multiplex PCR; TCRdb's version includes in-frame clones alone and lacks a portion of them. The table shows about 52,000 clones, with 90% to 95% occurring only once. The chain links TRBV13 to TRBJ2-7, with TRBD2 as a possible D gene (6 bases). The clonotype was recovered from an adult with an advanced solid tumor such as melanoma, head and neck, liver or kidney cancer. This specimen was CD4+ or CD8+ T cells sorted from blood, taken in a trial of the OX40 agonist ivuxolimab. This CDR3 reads CASSLGGSYEQYF. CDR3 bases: TGTGCCAGCAGCTTGGGGGGCTCCTACGAGCAGTACTTC.